The sequence of this TCR beta chain was determined in a study of T cell repertoires in cytomegalovirus infection. The overall study: CMV epitopes used comprised recently identified HLA-C-restricted ones and well-studied HLA-B-restricted ones.

One entry per CDR3 protein results from TCRdb running MiXCR on the reads. Among a few hundred thousand distinct CDR3 sequences listed, roughly 21% were seen once. The length of the CDR3 is 12 residues. Trimming stripped 7 bases from V and 5 bases from J, with 11 bases between. Germline V lookup: CDR1 SEHNR, CDR2 FQNEAQ (reference sequence). There are a few counts of this clonotype. Its antigen is currently unknown. The specimen comprised cultured PBMCs, sampled from culture after CMV antigen stimulation. This clonotype was sampled from a human donor in good health (CMV status not recorded). Some clones in this sample may be carry-over from other donors' samples. This chain joins TRBV7-9 and TRBJ1-2, with D unclear. In DNA form, the CDR3 reads TGTGCCAGCAACATTGGCGGGTATGGCTACACCTTC. Its protein product is CASNIGGYGYTF.